The rows below give T cell receptor beta chains drawn from one sample of a study of blood T cell repertoires in COVID-19. Clones were sequenced by immunoSEQ multiplex PCR, and TCRdb holds only the in-frame ones, with some missing. In the table there are around 130,000 clones, approximately 92% of which are singletons. The sequencing input was peripheral blood. These receptors were obtained from a man aged 65-85 years with active or convalescent COVID-19. The CDR3 runs from the conserved cysteine through the conserved F or W. Fields, in order: D gene, V gene, clone size, J gene, CDR3 DNA, CDR3 protein. D genes are given only for firm matches. Only part of the rows carry a size: once, few, many, or a class if the clone is expanded.

d_gene: TRBD2
v_gene: TRBV5-1
abundance: .
j_gene: TRBJ2-1
CDR3nt: TGCGCCAGCAGCAAGAGCGGGGTGCAGTTCTTC
CDR3aa: CASSKSGVQFF

d_gene: TRBD1
v_gene: TRBV19
abundance: .
j_gene: TRBJ1-3
CDR3nt: TGTGCCAGTAGTTTAACCGGGACAGCCTCTGGAAACACCATATATTTT
CDR3aa: CASSLTGTASGNTIYF

d_gene: TRBD2
v_gene: TRBV9
abundance: .
j_gene: TRBJ2-2
CDR3nt: TGTGCCAGCAGCGTATGGGGAGGGGAGAACACCGGGGAGCTGTTTTTT
CDR3aa: CASSVWGGENTGELFF

d_gene: .
v_gene: TRBV28
abundance: .
j_gene: TRBJ2-1
CDR3nt: TGTGCCAGCAGTTCACTAGAGGGAGCCACCTACAATGAGCAGTTCTTC
CDR3aa: CASSSLEGATYNEQFF

d_gene: .
v_gene: TRBV7-2
abundance: .
j_gene: TRBJ1-5
CDR3nt: TGTGCCAGCAGCCCCGACACCTTCAATCAGCCCCAGCATTTT
CDR3aa: CASSPDTFNQPQHF

d_gene: TRBD1
v_gene: TRBV24-1
abundance: .
j_gene: TRBJ1-5
CDR3nt: TGTGCCACCAGTGAGGGTACAGGGGGCAATCAGCCCCAGCATTTT
CDR3aa: CATSEGTGGNQPQHF

d_gene: TRBD1
v_gene: TRBV5-1
abundance: .
j_gene: TRBJ2-2
CDR3nt: TGCGCCAGCAGCTCGACAGGGGATGACACCGGGGAGCTGTTTTTT
CDR3aa: CASSSTGDDTGELFF

d_gene: .
v_gene: TRBV7-2
abundance: .
j_gene: TRBJ2-7
CDR3nt: TGTGCCAGCAGCTTGCCAGGCGAGCAGTACTTC
CDR3aa: CASSLPGEQYF

d_gene: TRBD2
v_gene: TRBV7-9
abundance: .
j_gene: TRBJ2-7
CDR3nt: TGTGCCAGCAGCTTAACTAGCGGGAGGATCAACGAGCAGTACTTC
CDR3aa: CASSLTSGRINEQYF

d_gene: .
v_gene: TRBV10-3
abundance: .
j_gene: TRBJ1-1
CDR3nt: TGTGCCATCAGGGAACAGATGAACACTGAAGCTTTCTTT
CDR3aa: CAIREQMNTEAFF

d_gene: .
v_gene: TRBV5-1
abundance: once
j_gene: TRBJ2-7
CDR3nt: TGCGCCAGCAGCTGGGGCCCTAGCTCCTACGAGCAGTACTTC
CDR3aa: CASSWGPSSYEQYF

d_gene: .
v_gene: TRBV9
abundance: once
j_gene: TRBJ2-2
CDR3nt: TGTGCCAGCAGCGTGCTCGAGCTCCCGAACACCGGGGAGCTGTTTTTT
CDR3aa: CASSVLELPNTGELFF